What follows are 3 T cell receptor beta chains derived from one specimen sequenced in a study of cytomegalovirus exposure and HLA in healthy donors. Primers included in the PCR were 60 Vbeta and 13 Jbeta primers. The method was immunoSEQ multiplex PCR; TCRdb's version includes in-frame clones alone and lacks a portion of them. The data show 170,000 or so clones, with 80% to 85% seen just once and 0.38% held by the top ten. Sample: PBMCs. Receptors were obtained from a boy younger than 10 in good health and CMV-seronegative.

This sequence joins TRBV2 and TRBJ1-1, with TRBD1 matching 9 bases. CDR1 and CDR2 from the germline V gene are SNHLY and FYNNEI. This CDR3 has 14 amino acids. The V gene end was trimmed by 5 bases and the J gene end by 0 bases; junction bases not matched to a gene: 1. DNA of the CDR3: TGTGCCAGCAGTCGGGACAGGGTGAACACTGAAGCTTTCTTT. Translating it yields CASSRDRVNTEAFF.

The rearrangement links TRBV20-1 to TRBJ2-1, with TRBD1 matching over 9 bases. CDR1 is DFQATT, CDR2 SNEGSKA, per germline (reference sequence). CDR3 length equals 10 residues. With V trimmed by 5 bases and J by 10 bases, 0 bases remained unmatched. This CDR3 is CSAGQGEQFF. In DNA form, the CDR3 reads TGCAGTGCTGGACAGGGGGAGCAGTTCTTC.

J is TRBJ2-1 and V is TRBV5-1, with D maybe TRBD1 (5 bases). The CDR3 is 13 residues long. Germline CDR1 is SGHRS and CDR2 is YFSETQ. Trimming pared 0 bases from V and 4 bases from J, leaving 5 bases between. For the CDR3, the DNA is TGCGCCAGCAGCTTGGACAGGTACAATGAGCAGTTCTTC. Translation: CASSLDRYNEQFF.